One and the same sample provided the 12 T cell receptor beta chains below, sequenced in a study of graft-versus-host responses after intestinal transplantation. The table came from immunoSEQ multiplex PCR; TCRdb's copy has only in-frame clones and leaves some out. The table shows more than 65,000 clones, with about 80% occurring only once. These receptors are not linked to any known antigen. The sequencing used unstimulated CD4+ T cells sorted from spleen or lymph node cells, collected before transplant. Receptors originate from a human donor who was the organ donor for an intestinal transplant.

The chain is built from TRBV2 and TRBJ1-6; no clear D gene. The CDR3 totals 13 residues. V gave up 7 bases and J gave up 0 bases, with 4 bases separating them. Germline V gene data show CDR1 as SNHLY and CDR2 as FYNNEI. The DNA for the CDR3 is TGTGCCAGCACGAGCTCCTATAATTCACCCCTCCACTTT. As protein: CASTSSYNSPLHF. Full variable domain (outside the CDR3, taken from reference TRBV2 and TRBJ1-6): EPEVTQTPSHQVTQMGQEVILRCVPISNHLYFYWYRQILGQKVEFLVSFYNNEISEKSEIFDDQFSVERPDGSNFTLKIRSTKLEDSAMYFCASTSSYNSPLHFGNGTRLTVT.

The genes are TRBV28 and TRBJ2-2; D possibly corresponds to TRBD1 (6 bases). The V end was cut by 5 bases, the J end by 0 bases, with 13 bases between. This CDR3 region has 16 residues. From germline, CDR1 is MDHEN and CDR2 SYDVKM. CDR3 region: CASSKLGHANTGELFF. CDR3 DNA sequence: TGTGCCAGCAGTAAACTGGGACACGCGAACACCGGGGAGCTGTTTTTT. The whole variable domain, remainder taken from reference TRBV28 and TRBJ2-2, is DVKVTQSSRYLVKRTGEKVFLECVQDMDHENMFWYRQDPGLGLRLIYFSYDVKMKEKGDIPEGYSVSREKKERFSLILESASTNQTSMYLCASSKLGHANTGELFFGEGSRLTVL.

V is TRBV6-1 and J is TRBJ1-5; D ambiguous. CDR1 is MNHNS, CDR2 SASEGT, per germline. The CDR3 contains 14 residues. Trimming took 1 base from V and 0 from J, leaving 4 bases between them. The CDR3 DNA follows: TGTGCCAGCAGTGAAGGTTATAGCAATCAGCCCCAGCATTTT. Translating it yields CASSEGYSNQPQHF.

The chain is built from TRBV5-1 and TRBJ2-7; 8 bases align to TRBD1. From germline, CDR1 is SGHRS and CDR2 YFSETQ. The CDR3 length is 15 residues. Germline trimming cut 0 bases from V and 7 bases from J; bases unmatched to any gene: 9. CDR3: CASSLAGQGREEQYV. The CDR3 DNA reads TGCGCCAGCAGCTTGGCCGGACAGGGTCGGGAAGAGCAGTACGTC.

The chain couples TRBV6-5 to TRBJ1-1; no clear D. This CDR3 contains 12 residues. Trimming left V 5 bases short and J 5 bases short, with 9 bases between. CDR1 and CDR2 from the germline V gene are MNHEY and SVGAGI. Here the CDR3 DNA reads TGTGCCAGCAGTCGGGGAAGGACTGAAGCTTTCTTT. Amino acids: CASSRGRTEAFF.

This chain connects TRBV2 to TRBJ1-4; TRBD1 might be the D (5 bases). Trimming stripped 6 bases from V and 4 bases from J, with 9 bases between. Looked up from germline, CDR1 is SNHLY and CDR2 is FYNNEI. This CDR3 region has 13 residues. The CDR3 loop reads CASRQERNEKLFF. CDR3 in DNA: TGTGCCAGCAGACAGGAGCGTAATGAAAAACTGTTTTTT.

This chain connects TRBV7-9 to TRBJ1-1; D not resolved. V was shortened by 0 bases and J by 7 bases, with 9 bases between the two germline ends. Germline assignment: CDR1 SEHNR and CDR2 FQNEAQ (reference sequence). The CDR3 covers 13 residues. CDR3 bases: TGTGCCAGCAGCTTAGCACCCCGAGATGAAGCTTTCTTT. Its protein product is CASSLAPRDEAFF.

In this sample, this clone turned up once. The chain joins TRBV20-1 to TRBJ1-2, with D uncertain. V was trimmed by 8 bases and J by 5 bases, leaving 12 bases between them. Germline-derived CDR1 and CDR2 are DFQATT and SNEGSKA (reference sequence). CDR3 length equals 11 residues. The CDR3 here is CSRAGKYGYTF. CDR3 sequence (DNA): TGCAGTAGGGCGGGGAAGTATGGCTACACCTTC.

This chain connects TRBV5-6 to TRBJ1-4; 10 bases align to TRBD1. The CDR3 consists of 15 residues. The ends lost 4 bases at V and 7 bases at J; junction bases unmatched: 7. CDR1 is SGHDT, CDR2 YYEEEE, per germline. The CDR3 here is CASSAGTGVGEKLFF. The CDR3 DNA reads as TGTGCCAGCAGCGCAGGGACAGGGGTGGGTGAAAAACTGTTTTTT.

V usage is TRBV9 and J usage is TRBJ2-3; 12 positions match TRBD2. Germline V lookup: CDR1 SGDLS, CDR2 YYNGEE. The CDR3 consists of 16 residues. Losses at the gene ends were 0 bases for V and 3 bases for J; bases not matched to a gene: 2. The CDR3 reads CASSVALAGGTDTQYF. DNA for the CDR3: TGTGCCAGCAGCGTAGCCCTAGCGGGGGGGACAGATACGCAGTATTTT.

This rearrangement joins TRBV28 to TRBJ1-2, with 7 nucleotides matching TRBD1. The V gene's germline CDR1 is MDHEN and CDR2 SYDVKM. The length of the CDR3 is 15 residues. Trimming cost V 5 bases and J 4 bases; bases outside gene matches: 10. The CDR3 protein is CASSRGGQTFYGYTF. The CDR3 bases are TGTGCCAGCAGTCGAGGGGGACAGACCTTCTATGGCTACACCTTC.

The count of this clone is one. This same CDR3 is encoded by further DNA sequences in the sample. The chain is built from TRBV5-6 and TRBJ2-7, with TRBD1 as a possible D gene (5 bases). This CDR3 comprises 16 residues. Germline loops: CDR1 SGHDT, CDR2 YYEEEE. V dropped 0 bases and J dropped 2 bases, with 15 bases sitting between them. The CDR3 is CASSLGGSLAAYEQYV. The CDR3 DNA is TGTGCCAGCAGCTTGGGGGGCAGCCTTGCGGCCTACGAGCAGTACGTC.